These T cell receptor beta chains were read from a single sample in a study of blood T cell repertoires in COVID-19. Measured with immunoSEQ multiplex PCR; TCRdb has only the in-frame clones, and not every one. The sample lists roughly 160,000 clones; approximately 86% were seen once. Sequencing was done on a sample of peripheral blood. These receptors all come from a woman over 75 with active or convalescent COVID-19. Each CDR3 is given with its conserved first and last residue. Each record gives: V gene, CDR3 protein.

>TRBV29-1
CSVRVLRQGAKNIQYF
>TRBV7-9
CASSLGASANTGELFF
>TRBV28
CASRPDRGWGQPQHF
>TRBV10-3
CAISVHGLAEKGNQETQYF
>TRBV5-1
CASSRGQGNYGYTF
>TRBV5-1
CASSASGSQGEQYF
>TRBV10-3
CAISDQRGGSSQYF
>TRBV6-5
CASTEDSNYGYTF
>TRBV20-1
CSATRGETQYF
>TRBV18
CASSSDRGYEQYF
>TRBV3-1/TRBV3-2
CASSPSDRLIEKLFF
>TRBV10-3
CAISVFTGGVSNEQFF
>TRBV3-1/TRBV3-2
CASSPGGDSNQPQHF
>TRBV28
CASGPGIRGYTF
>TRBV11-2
CASSLREYDTGELFF
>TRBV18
CASSPTGVQGSTEAFF
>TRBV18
CASSPPGLEGQFF
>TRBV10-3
CATALRAGARLDTQYF